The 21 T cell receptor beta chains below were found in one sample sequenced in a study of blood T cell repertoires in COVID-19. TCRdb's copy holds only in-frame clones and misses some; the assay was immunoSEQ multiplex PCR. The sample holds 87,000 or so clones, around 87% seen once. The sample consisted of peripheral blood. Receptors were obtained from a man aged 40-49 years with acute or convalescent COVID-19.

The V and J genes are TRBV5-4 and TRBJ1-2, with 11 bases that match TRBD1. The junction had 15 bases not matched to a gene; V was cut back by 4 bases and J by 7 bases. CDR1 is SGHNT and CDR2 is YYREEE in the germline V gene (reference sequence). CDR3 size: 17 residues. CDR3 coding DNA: TGTGCCAGCAGCCCTCAATCCGGGACAGGGGGAAATGGTGGCTACACCTTC. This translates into CASSPQSGTGGNGGYTF.

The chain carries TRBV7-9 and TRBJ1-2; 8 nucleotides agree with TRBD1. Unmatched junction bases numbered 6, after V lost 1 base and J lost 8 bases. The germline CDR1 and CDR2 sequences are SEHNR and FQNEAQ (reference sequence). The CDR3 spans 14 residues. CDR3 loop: CASSLDRTGLGYTF. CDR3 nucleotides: TGTGCCAGCAGCTTAGATCGGACAGGGTTGGGCTACACCTTC.

The CDR3 reads CASSFHRDTTEAFF. CDR3 sequence (DNA): TGCGCCAGCAGCTTTCACCGGGACACAACTGAAGCTTTCTTT. The chain recombines TRBV5-1 with TRBJ1-1, with TRBD1 as a possible D gene (6 bases). Between the trimmed V and J ends, which lost 2 bases and 5 bases, there was a span of 13 bases. In germline, CDR1 is SGHRS, CDR2 YFSETQ. The CDR3 loop spans 14 amino acids.

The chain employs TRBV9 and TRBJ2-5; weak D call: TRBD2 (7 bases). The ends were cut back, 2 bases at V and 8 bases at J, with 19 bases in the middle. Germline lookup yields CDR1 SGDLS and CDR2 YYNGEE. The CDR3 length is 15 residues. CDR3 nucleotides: TGTGCCAGCAGCGTCGGTGGGAGGGGGTATGAAACCCAGTACTTC. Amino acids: CASSVGGRGYETQYF.

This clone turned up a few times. The CDR3 is CAWRQGAHTEAFF. As DNA, the CDR3 is TGTGCCTGGAGACAGGGGGCCCATACTGAAGCTTTCTTT. This rearrangement joins TRBV30 to TRBJ1-1, with TRBD1 matching over 9 bases. The CDR3 is 13 residues long. CDR1 is GTSNPN, CDR2 SVGIG, per germline (reference sequence). V was clipped by 3 bases and J by 5 bases; unmatched bases: 4.

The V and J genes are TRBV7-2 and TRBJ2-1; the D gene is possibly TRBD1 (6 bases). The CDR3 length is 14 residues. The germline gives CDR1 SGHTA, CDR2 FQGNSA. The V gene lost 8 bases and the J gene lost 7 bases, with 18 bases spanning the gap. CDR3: CASREQGDGNEQFF. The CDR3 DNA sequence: TGTGCCAGCCGTGAACAGGGCGATGGAAATGAGCAGTTCTTC.

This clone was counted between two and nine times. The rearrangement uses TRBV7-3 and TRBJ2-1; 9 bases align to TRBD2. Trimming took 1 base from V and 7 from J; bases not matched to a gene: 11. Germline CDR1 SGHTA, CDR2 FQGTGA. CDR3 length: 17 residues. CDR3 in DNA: TGTGCCAGCAGCTTAAGTGCTCCAGGTAGCGGGGGAAATGAGCAGTTCTTC. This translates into CASSLSAPGSGGNEQFF.

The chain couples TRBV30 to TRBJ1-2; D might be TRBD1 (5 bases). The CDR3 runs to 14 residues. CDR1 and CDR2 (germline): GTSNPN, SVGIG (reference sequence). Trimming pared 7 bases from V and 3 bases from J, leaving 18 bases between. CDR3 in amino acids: CASLAYSGHYGYTF. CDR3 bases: TGTGCCTCGCTTGCTTATTCAGGGCACTATGGCTACACCTTC.

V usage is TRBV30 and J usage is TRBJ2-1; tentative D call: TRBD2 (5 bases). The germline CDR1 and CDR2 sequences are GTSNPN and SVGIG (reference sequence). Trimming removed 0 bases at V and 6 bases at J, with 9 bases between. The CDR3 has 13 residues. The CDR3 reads CAWSVMGANEQFF. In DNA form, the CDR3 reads TGTGCCTGGAGTGTGATGGGAGCCAATGAGCAGTTCTTC.

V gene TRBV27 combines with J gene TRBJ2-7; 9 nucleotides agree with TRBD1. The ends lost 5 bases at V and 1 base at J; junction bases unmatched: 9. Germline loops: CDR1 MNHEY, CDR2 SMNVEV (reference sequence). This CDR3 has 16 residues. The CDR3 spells CASSTNDRGASYEQYF. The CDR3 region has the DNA TGTGCCAGCAGTACCAACGACAGGGGGGCGTCCTACGAGCAGTACTTC.

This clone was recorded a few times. The CDR3 bases are TGTGCCAGCAGCCAAGATAAGGCAACGGCGGGGGAGACCCAGTACTTC. Its translation is CASSQDKATAGETQYF. This rearrangement joins TRBV4-2 to TRBJ2-5, with D tentatively TRBD2 (6 bases). Trimming removed 0 bases from V and 5 bases from J, with 16 bases in between. Germline CDR1 reads LGHNA; CDR2 reads YNFKEQ. CDR3 length: 16 residues.

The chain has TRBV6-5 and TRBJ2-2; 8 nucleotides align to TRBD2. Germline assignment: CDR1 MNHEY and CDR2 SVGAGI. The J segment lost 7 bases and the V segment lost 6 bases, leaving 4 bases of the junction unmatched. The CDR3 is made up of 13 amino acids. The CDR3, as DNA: TGTGCCAGCAGGAGGACTAGCTTCGGGGAGCTGTTTTTT. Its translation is CASRRTSFGELFF.

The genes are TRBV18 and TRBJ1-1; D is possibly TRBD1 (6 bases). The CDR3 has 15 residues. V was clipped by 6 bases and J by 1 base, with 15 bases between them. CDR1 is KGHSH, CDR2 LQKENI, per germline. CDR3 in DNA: TGTGCCAGCTCTCCGATCAGGGGTGAGAACACTGAAGCTTTCTTT. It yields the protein CASSPIRGENTEAFF.

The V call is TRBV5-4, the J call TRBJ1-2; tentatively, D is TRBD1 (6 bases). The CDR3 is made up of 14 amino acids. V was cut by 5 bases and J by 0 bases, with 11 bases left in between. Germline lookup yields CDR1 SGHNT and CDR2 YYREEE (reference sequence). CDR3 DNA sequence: TGTGCCAGCAGATTACAGGGACCTAACTATGGCTACACCTTC. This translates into CASRLQGPNYGYTF.

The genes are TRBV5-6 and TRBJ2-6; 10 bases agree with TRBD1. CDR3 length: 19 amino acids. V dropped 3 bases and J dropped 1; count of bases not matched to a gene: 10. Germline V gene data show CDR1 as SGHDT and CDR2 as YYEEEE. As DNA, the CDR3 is TGTGCCAGCAGCTGGTTCCGACAGGGGGCGGGTTCTGGGGCCAACGTCCTGACTTTC. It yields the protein CASSWFRQGAGSGANVLTF.

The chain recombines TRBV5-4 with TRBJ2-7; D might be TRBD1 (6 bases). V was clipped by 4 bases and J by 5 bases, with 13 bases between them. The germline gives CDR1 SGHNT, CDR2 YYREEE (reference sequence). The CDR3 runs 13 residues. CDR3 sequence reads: CASSLGQLDEQYF. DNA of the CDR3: TGTGCCAGCAGCCTAGGACAGTTAGACGAGCAGTACTTC.

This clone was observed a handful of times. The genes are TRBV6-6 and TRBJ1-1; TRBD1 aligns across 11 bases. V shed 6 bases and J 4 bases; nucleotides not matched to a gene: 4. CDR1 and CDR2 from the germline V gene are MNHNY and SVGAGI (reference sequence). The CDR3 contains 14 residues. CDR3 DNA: TGTGCCAGCAGAGGACAGGGGGCTGGCACTGAAGCTTTCTTT. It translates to CASRGQGAGTEAFF.

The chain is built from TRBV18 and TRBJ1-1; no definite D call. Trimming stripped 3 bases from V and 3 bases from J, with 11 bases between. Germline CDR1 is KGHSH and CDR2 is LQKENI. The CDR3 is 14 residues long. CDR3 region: CASSPPGGHTEAFF. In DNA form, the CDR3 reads TGTGCCAGCTCACCTCCGGGAGGCCACACTGAAGCTTTCTTT.

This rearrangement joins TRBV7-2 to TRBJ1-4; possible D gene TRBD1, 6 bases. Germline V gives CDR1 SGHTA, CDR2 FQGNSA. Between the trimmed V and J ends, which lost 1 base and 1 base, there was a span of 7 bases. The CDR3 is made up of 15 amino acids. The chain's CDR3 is CASSLEGETNEKLFF. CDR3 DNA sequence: TGTGCCAGCAGCTTAGAGGGGGAAACTAATGAAAAACTGTTTTTT. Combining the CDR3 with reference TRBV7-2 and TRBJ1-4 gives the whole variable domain GAGVSQSPSNKVTEKGKDVELRCDPISGHTALYWYRQSLGQGLEFLIYFQGNSAPDKSGLPSDRFSAERTGGSVSTLTIQRTQQEDSAVYLCASSLEGETNEKLFFGSGTQLSVL.

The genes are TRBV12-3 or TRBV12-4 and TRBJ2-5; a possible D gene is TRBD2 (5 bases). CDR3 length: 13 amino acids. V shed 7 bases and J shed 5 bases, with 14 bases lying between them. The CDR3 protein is CASMPAGSETQYF. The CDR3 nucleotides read TGTGCCAGCATGCCCGCGGGTAGTGAGACCCAGTACTTC.

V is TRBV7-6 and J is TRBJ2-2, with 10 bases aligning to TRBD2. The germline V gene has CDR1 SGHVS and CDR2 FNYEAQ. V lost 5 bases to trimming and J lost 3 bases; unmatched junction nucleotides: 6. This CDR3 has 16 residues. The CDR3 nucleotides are TGTGCCAGCAGCCCCCGAGCGGGGGGGGACACCGGGGAGCTGTTTTTT. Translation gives CASSPRAGGDTGELFF.